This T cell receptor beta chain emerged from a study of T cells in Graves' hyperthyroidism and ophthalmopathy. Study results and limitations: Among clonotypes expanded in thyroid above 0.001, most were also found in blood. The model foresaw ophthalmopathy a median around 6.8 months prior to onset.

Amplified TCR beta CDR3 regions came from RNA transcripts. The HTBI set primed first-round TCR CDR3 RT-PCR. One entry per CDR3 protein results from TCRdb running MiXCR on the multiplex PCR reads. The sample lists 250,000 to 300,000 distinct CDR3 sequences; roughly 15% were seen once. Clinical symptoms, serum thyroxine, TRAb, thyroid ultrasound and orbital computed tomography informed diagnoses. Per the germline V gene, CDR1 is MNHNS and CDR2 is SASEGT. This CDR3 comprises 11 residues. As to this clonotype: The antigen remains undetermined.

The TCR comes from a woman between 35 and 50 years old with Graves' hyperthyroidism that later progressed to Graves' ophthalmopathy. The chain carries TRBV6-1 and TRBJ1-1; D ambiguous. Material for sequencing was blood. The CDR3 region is CASVMNTEAFF. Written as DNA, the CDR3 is TGTGCTTCAGTGATGAACACTGAAGCTTTCTTT.